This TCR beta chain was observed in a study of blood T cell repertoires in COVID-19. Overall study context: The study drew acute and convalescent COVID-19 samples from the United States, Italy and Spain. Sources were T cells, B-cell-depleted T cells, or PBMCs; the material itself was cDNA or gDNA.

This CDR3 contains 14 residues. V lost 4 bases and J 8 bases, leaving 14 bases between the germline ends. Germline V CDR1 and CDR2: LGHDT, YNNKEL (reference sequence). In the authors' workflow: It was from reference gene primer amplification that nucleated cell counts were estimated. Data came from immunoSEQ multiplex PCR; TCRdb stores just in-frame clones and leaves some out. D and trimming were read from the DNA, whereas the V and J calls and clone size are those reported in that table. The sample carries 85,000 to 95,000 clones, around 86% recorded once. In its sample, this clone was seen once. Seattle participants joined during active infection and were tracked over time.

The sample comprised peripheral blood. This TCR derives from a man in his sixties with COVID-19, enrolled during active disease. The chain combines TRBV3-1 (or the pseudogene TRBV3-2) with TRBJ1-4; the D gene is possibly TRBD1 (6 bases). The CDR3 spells CASSLQGSSEKLFF. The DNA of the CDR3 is TGTGCCAGCAGCCTACAGGGATCTAGCGAAAAACTGTTTTTT.